This paragraph reports one TCR beta chain. Antigen specificity is unknown. This CDR3 has 14 amino acids. The V end was cut by 1 base, the J end by 3 bases, with 11 bases between. In germline, CDR1 is SGHRS, CDR2 YFSETQ. Tregs were sorted as CD4+CD25+CD127-/low cells. Whole-study results and caveats: Tumor memory CD4+ T cell TCR gene usage was found to cluster with blood and lymph node memory CD4+ cells and with lymph node naive CD4+ cells. Tumor Treg TCRs overlapped most with tumor naive CD4+ cells. Whole repertoires were not studied in the larger cohort, only one V-J beta rearrangement.

Full-length variable regions came from constant-region reverse primers plus semi-nested Nested Universal Primer A PCR. TCRdb reprocessed the 5' RACE reads with MiXCR, giving one entry per CDR3 protein. The table has approximately 40,000 distinct CDR3 sequences, about 20% seen once. This chain links TRBV5-1 with TRBJ2-7; unclear D gene. The sequenced sample was Tregs sorted from blood. The TCR sequence derives from a female donor with breast cancer. The CDR3: CASSLMLGGYEQYF. In DNA, the CDR3 is TGCGCCAGCAGCTTGATGTTGGGTGGCTACGAGCAGTACTTC.